This TCR beta chain was documented in a study of shared clonotypes between healthy human individuals. Whole-study findings and limits: A handful of donors had 4% to 5% of their naive CD4 clonotypes in common. Clonotype sharing among donors likely depends on sequencing depth.

Evenly divided among several immunoSEQ plates was the genomic DNA of each subset. The method was immunoSEQ multiplex PCR; TCRdb's version includes in-frame clones alone and lacks a portion of them. This sample has fewer than 3 million clones, with just under 95% found just once. V lost 4 bases and J 2 bases, leaving 16 bases between the germline ends. From germline, CDR1 is SGHTA and CDR2 FQGTGA. This CDR3 has 16 amino acids. This clone was seen just once. Antigen: not known. Sequenced input: naive CD4+ T cells from PBMCs. Noted subset: CD45RA+ positively selected. This sequence joins TRBV7-3 and TRBJ2-3; D remains unclear. This TCR derives from a young man in good health. Some clones in this sample may be carry-over from other donors' samples. CDR3 in amino acids: CASSSQGTTITDTQYF. CDR3 nucleotides: TGTGCCAGCAGCTCCCAAGGAACTACAATCACAGATACGCAGTATTTT.